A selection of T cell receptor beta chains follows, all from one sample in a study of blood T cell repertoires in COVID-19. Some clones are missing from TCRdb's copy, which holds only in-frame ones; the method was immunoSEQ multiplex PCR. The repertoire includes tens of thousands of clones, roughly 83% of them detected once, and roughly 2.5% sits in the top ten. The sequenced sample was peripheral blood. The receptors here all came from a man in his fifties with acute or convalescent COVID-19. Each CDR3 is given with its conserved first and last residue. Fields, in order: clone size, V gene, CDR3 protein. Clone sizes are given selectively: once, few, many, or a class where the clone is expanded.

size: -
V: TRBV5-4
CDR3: CASSPQGGRNEQYF

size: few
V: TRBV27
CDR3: CASRGTDSQETQYF

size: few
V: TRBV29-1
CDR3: CSVRTGDYGYTF

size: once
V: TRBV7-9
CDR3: CASSLLRLAGDEQYF

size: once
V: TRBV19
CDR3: CASSSGTGTSPLHF

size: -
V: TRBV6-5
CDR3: CASRRQGLNTEAFF

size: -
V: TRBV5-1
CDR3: CASSGTGAQPSYNEQFF

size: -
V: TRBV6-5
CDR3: CASTGGGRGHEKLFF

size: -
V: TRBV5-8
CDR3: CASSLGVTEAFF

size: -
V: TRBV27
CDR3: CASSLLALGSQGSYEQYF

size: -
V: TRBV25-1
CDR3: CASSEYLRDQPQHF

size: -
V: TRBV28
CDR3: CASSLEDTEAFF

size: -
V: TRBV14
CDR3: CASSHFVNEQYF

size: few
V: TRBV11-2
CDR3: CASSNPQGASDNEQFF

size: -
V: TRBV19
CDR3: CASSPGTGGYEQYF

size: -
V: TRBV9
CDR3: CASSVMGGNNQPQHF

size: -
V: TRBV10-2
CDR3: CASSEWGEYTF

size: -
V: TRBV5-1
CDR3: CASSRLDRSYGYTF

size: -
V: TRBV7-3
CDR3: CASSPNGQYLDRAGYTF

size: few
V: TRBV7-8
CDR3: CASSLRAMNTEAFF

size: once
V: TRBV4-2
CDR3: CASSLAGATYEQYF

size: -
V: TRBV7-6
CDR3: CASSSGGTETQYF

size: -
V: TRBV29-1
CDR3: CSVEQGTGETPSYEQYF

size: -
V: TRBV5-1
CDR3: CASSVAGRVEQFF

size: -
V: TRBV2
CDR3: CASSRGGQGASPLHF

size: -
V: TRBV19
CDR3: CASSLSLAGAYNEQFF

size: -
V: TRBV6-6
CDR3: CASSREINEQFF

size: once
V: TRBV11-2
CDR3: CASSLAQPYEQYF

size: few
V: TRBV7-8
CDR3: CASSAYRGKVEKLFF

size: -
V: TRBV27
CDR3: CASMTVMNTEAFF

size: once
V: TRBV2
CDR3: CASREMGSYEQYF

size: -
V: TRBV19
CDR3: CASSLPLADTQYF

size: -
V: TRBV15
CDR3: CATSRESQPLYEEDQPQHF

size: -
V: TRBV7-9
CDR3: CASSPTGLETQYF

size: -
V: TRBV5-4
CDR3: CASSLQGPNIQYF

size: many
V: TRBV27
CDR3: CASSTGRTVGYEQYF

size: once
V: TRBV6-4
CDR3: CASSGGLAGEEQFF

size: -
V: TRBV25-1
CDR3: CASSEPGQITGELFF

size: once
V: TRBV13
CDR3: CASSLRGGLYEKLFF

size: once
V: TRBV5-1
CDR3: CASWSIRTEGPGELFF

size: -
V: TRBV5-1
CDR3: CASSITNTGELFF